The present entry profiles one T cell receptor (beta chain) with its context. This clone was counted between two and nine times. Its specific antigen is unknown. Base quality data are lacking; no much larger clone is found one base away. Other DNA sequences from this sample encode an identical CDR3 as well. The germline V gene provides CDR1 KGHSH and CDR2 LQKENI. Trimming removed 2 bases from V and 5 bases from J, leaving 7 bases between the germline ends. Including the terminal cysteine and phenylalanine, the CDR3 comprises 13 residues. The retained sequence is limited to the CDR3, 39 bases, with the frame set at the first base. TCR CDR3 regions were amplified from genomic DNA by multiplex PCR using the deep immunoSEQ assay. Extracted genomic DNA from each cell subset was spread evenly across all wells of several immunoSEQ 96-well plates, with each plate serving as a replicate. For sorted subsets, each replicate PCR was loaded with approximately 190 ng genomic DNA, equivalent to about 33,000 T cell genomes. Purified libraries were quantified with a Qubit 3.0 fluorometer, sized on a Bioanalyzer 2100, and re-quantified with the KAPA Library Quantification kit. Every immunoSEQ 96-well plate was sequenced on a separate single-read 150-cycle Illumina NextSeq 550 flow cell. In the authors' own workflow: The immunoSEQ output contained only junctional sequences without quality scores, so filtering could not match that applied to full-length reads. To assign V/J genes and CDR3, sequences were annotated using PyIR, a Python wrapper for IgBLAST v1.9, with IMGT germline references. Reads were removed for weak V/J assignments (E-value above 1e-6), missing CDR3, stop codons, out-of-frame junctions, or ambiguous translated residues. V3J clonotypes were defined as sequences sharing the same inferred V gene, J gene, and CDR3 amino acid sequence. Percentage overlap between repertoires was calculated by dividing the number of shared unique clonotypes by the size of the smaller repertoire. RTK rarefaction, the Chao1 estimator, and Recon v2.1 estimates of unobserved clonotypes were used to assess repertoire richness. For all TCRbeta clonotypes obtained by the gDNA method from a few donors, generation probabilities were computed with OLGA. What TCRdb holds here is the immuneACCESS table cut down to in-frame rearrangements. Part of the clones is not present; checked against another copy, under half of the missing clones reflect an unresolved V gene, and the others are unexplained. The V and J calls and the clone size are those of that table, but D and trimming were determined from the DNA. This sample comprises about 530,000 clones, 95% to 97% of them detected only once. Of the sample, under 0.06% falls within the top ten clones.

This sample is part of a study of shared clonotypes between healthy human individuals (dated by TCRdb to about 2020). At the level of the whole study: A couple of women and a few men aged 18 to 49 years were included in the cohort. Per donor, three plates each were used for CD4 naive and CD4 memory, two for CD8 naive, and one for CD8 memory. To estimate repertoire size and how much clonotype sharing occurs between individuals, the study deeply sequenced the blood TCR repertoires of roughly 5 healthy adults. To increase sequencing depth and limit assay-specific biases, TCR repertoire library preparation and sequencing were carried out by different laboratories using diverse techniques. Between about 0.85 and 9.5 billion PBMCs per donor were obtained by leukapheresis.

The donors were healthy, HIV-negative adults who had no recently reported acute infections or vaccinations. Every donor was a Caucasian adult residing in Nashville, Tennessee, USA. CD4+ T cells were enriched by magnetic negative selection; naive cells were then positively selected on CD45RA, and the negative fraction formed the memory subset. After blood collection by leukapheresis, PBMCs were isolated using Ficoll-Histopaque density gradient centrifugation and then cryopreserved in the vapor phase of liquid nitrogen. Purity and quantity of every magnetically sorted T cell population were checked by analytical flow cytometry. From each sorted fraction, genomic DNA was isolated and quantified by UV absorbance on a Nanodrop 2000c. The investigation overall reported the following: Sampling was limited to blood, and TCR repertoires in tissue likely differ from TCR repertoires in blood. Estimated clonotype richness was generally larger for naive than for memory subsets. About 4.5% of naive CD4, 3.5% of naive CD8, approximately 2.2% of memory CD4, and 0.4% of memory CD8 clonotypes were shared across several donors. Higher generation probabilities were observed for clonotypes shared by all four sorted-subset donors than for non-shared clonotypes. The genetic and exposure-history diversity represented was limited by the small number of donors. Pairwise subsampling led to the expectation that sequencing depth would affect the degree of clonotype sharing among donors. Incomplete sequencing was indicated by rarefaction of sorted-subset datasets, despite the large sequencing depth.

Input material: naive CD4+ T cells sorted from blood. The sample's cell subset or site label is to be understood as: CD45RA+ positively selected. In this chain, TRBV18 is recombined with TRBJ1-5; there is no confident call for the D gene. The receptor was isolated from a woman aged 25 to 45 in good health. At the DNA level, the sequence is TGTGCCAGCTCACCAGGGGAGGATCAGCCCCAGCATTTT. Its translation is CASSPGEDQPQHF.